This TCR beta chain was captured in a study of Ad26.COV2.S vaccination and SARS-CoV-2 variants (dated by TCRdb to the early 2020s). A note on the overall study: TCRbeta repertoire sequencing served as the tool for gauging how specific and how broad the SARS-CoV-2-reactive T cell receptors were following Ad26.COV2.S vaccination. The TCR-sequenced set comprised around 32 samples: some 20 Ad26.COV2.S vaccine recipients, 5 placebo recipients and 8 SARS-CoV-2 convalescent individuals.

About this clone: The antigen this receptor binds is unknown. Per-nucleotide qualities are absent, and no much larger clonotype sits a single base away.

This sample's time point label indicates: individuals recovered from natural SARS-CoV-2 infection. TCRbeta CDR3 regions were sequenced with the immunoSEQ Assay. After extraction, genomic DNA underwent amplification by bias-controlled multiplex PCR, followed by high-throughput sequencing. The authors processed their data as follows. Collapsing and filtering of sequences were performed to quantify the absolute abundance of each unique TCRbeta CDR3 region. T cell fraction was estimated by normalizing TCRbeta template counts to usable DNA, with usable DNA measured through amplification of reference genes found in all nucleated cells. Repertoire TCRs were annotated as SARS-CoV-2-specific when V gene, CDR3 amino acid sequence and J gene were exactly matched to a known reactive TCR set. The reference SARS-CoV-2 TCR set came from MIRA and was filtered for enrichment in COVID-19-positive ImmuneCODE repertoires, removing public or cross-reactive TCRs. Based on the MIRA antigens, annotated TCRs were further analysed at the level of specific ORF or position within ORF. Breadth was defined as annotated unique rearrangements over total unique productive rearrangements; depth was the summed frequency of those rearrangements. Two-sided Wilcoxon rank-sum tests were used to compare TCR breadth between groups. Here the immuneACCESS table is served through TCRdb, limited to in-frame sequences with V and J called. Missing clones are a known gap in these copies; in checked studies unresolved V genes cover under half, and the rest lacks a known reason. V, J and clone size reflect that table, while D and trimming were determined from the DNA. The sample has 43,000 or so clones on record, about 80% of them singletons. More than 45% of the sample is taken by the ten largest.

Broad study findings and their caveats: The authors noted that the TCR breadth and depth analyses may have underestimated total T cell responses. Substantial breadth of spike-specific CD8+ and CD4+ T cell responses was reported after vaccination. Higher spike-specific TCR breadth was observed in Ad26.COV2.S recipients than in placebo recipients (P = 0.0014). Vaccine and placebo recipients had similar non-spike TCR breadth, a finding consistent with the vaccine containing only spike.

The CDR3, cysteine through phenylalanine, is 13 amino acids long. Just the 39-base CDR3 DNA is kept, in frame starting at base 1. Taken from the germline V gene, the CDR1 and CDR2 loops are WSHSY and SAAADI. V gives up 2 bases and J gives up 9 bases, and the segment between their germline ends measures 11 bases. This sequence was found in a human donor who had recovered from COVID-19. This chain joins TRBV10-2 to TRBJ2-1, and possibly TRBD1, on 6 matching bases. The specimen was peripheral blood, collected after recovery from COVID-19. The CDR3 here reads CASSENPRGEQFF. The bases are TGCGCCAGCAGTGAGAACCCCAGGGGTGAGCAGTTCTTC.